This T cell receptor (beta chain) comes out of a study of shared clonotypes between healthy human individuals. Study background: Aged 18 to 49, the donors were two women and a few men.

Worth noting for this clone: Antigen: not known. Other DNA sequences in the same sample also yield this CDR3.

Study-wide results and limits: Among donors, the sharing of clonotypes was expected to be influenced by sequencing depth. Roughly 4.7% was the fraction of naive CD4 clonotypes found shared across several donors.

As processed by the authors: Junction-only immunoSEQ data arrived without quality scores, meaning filtering differed. Sequenced by immunoSEQ multiplex PCR; TCRdb stores in-frame clones only, minus some. D and trimming come from the DNA, and the V and J calls and clone size come from that table. The sample consists of 1,100,000 or so clones, 75% to 85% of them appearing once. What was sequenced was memory CD4+ T cells from PBMCs. This sample's subset: CD45RA-negative fraction. The clonotype originates from a young man in good health. Some clones in this sample may be carry-over from other donors' samples.

The CDR3, as DNA: TGCGCCAGCAGCTTAGGCTACGAGCAGTACTTC. It encodes CASSLGYEQYF. The chain has TRBV5-1 and TRBJ2-7, with D hard to call. CDR1 is SGHRS and CDR2 is YFSETQ in the germline V gene. This CDR3 comprises 11 residues. Trimming took 2 bases from V and 3 from J, leaving 3 bases between them. Looking up the rest from reference TRBV5-1 and TRBJ2-7 gives the full variable domain: KAGVTQTPRYLIKTRGQQVTLSCSPISGHRSVSWYQQTPGQGLQFLFEYFSETQRNKGNFPGRFSGRQFSNSRSEMNVSTLELGDSALYLCASSLGYEQYFGPGTRLTVT.